The 8 T cell receptor beta chains reported below all come from one sample, sequenced in a study of response to subunit inactivated influenza vaccine. TCRdb reprocessed the RT-PCR reads via MiXCR and lists one record per CDR3 protein. The sample records about 700,000 distinct CDR3 sequences, 15% to 19% being singletons. The material sequenced was PBMCs from blood, taken less than 13 days after vaccination. The receptors here all came from a man in his forties or fifties who received an inactivated influenza vaccine.

This clonotype was detected only a few times. The chain is built from TRBV5-1 and TRBJ1-4; D is perhaps TRBD1 (5 bases). The V end lost 7 bases, the J end lost 8 bases, and 15 bases lay between the germline ends. Germline CDR1 reads SGHRS; CDR2 reads YFSETQ. This CDR3 contains 13 residues. Here the CDR3 reads CASGRDAEEKLFF. The CDR3 DNA follows: TGCGCCAGCGGACGGGACGCAGAGGAAAAACTGTTTTTT.

Only a few counts were recorded for this clonotype. The CDR3 reads CASSSLGTDTQYF. The CDR3 DNA follows: TGTGCCAGCAGCAGCCTGGGCACAGATACGCAGTATTTT. The chain joins TRBV6-2 or TRBV6-3 to TRBJ2-3; D uncertain. V lost 6 bases and J 1 base, leaving 8 bases between the germline ends. This CDR3 region has 13 residues. In germline, CDR1 is MNHEY, CDR2 SVGEGT.

This clonotype was counted between two and nine times. The chain carries TRBV11-1 and TRBJ2-2, with D perhaps matching TRBD1 (6 bases). V lost 5 bases to trimming and J lost 8 bases, with 27 bases between them. The CDR3 consists of 18 residues. CDR1 and CDR2 (germline): SGHAT, FQDESV (reference sequence). This CDR3 is CASSKNRQAPIQSGELFF. Written as DNA, the CDR3 is TGTGCCAGCAGCAAAAATCGACAGGCTCCCATTCAGTCGGGGGAGCTGTTTTTT.

This clonotype has at least ten counts. The V and J genes are TRBV27 and TRBJ2-2; perhaps TRBD2 as D (7 bases). The CDR3 has 16 amino acids. Germline V gene sequence: CDR1 MNHEY, CDR2 SMNVEV (reference sequence). V lost 6 bases to trimming and J lost 3 bases, with 17 bases between them. CDR3 coding DNA: TGTGCCAGCAGCGTAATCGGGGGGCATTACACCGGGGAGCTGTTTTTT. Translation: CASSVIGGHYTGELFF.

V usage is TRBV2 and J usage is TRBJ2-5, with D possibly matching TRBD2 (5 bases). In germline, CDR1 is SNHLY, CDR2 FYNNEI. V shed 6 bases and J shed 2 bases, with 16 bases lying between them. The CDR3 totals 15 residues. CDR3 nucleotides: TGTGCCAGCAGCAACCTTGGAGGCGGACAAGAGACCCAGTACTTC. The encoded protein is CASSNLGGGQETQYF. Full variable domain (remainder filled in from reference TRBV2 and TRBJ2-5): EPEVTQTPSHQVTQMGQEVILRCVPISNHLYFYWYRQILGQKVEFLVSFYNNEISEKSEIFDDQFSVERPDGSNFTLKIRSTKLEDSAMYFCASSNLGGGQETQYFGPGTRLLVL.

In this sample, this clonotype turned up a few times. The CDR3 protein is CASSPIAGAYNEQFF. The CDR3 DNA is TGTGCCAGCAGTCCCATAGCGGGAGCCTACAATGAGCAGTTCTTC. The rearrangement links TRBV27 to TRBJ2-1; 9 positions agree with TRBD2. Trimming cost V 5 bases and J 2 bases; bases outside gene matches: 4. Germline CDR1 is MNHEY and CDR2 is SMNVEV (reference sequence). The CDR3 has 15 residues.

This clonotype has a handful of counts. The CDR3 DNA is TGCAGTGCACAGCGGGAGGGGGATACGCAGTATTTT. Protein: CSAQREGDTQYF. The chain has TRBV20-1 and TRBJ2-3; 10 bases are shared with TRBD2. V trimming: 6 bases; J trimming: 6 bases; junction bases outside the gene matches: 3. Germline-derived CDR1 and CDR2 are DFQATT and SNEGSKA (reference sequence). CDR3 length equals 12 residues.

The rearrangement joins TRBV7-8 to TRBJ2-7; TRBD2 agrees at 15 bases. This CDR3 contains 17 residues. The germline V gene encodes CDR1 SGHVS and CDR2 FQNEAQ. The trim removed 5 bases at V and 5 bases at J, leaving 10 bases unmatched. The CDR3 sequence: CASSQTGLAGGGHEQYF. The DNA for the CDR3 is TGTGCCAGCAGCCAAACGGGACTAGCGGGAGGCGGCCACGAGCAGTACTTC.